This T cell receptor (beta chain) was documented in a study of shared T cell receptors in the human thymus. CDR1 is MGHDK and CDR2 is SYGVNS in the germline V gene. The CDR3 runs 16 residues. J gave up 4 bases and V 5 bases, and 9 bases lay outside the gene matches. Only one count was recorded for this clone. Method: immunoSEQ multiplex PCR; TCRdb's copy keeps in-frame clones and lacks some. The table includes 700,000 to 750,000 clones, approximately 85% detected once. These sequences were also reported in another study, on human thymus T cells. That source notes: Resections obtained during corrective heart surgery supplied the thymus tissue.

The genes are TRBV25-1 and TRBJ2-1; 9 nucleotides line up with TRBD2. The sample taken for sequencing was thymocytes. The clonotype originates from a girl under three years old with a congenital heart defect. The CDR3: CASSPQKRGVYNEQFF. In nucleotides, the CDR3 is TGTGCCAGCAGTCCGCAAAAGCGGGGGGTGTACAATGAGCAGTTCTTC.